The 3 T cell receptor beta chains below come from one sample, sequenced in a study of blood T cell repertoires in COVID-19. Profiling relied on immunoSEQ multiplex PCR, and the TCRdb table lists in-frame clones only, not all of them. This table has roughly 50,000 clones, less than 95% appearing once. The sequenced sample consisted of peripheral blood. These receptor sequences come from a woman in her thirties or forties with active COVID-19.

This sequence joins TRBV18 and TRBJ1-5; 9 bases are shared with TRBD1. Germline loops: CDR1 KGHSH, CDR2 LQKENI. CDR3 length equals 16 residues. The V and J ends lost 3 bases and 4 bases, in that order; junction bases with no gene match: 7. Here the CDR3 reads CASSPGQGVRNQPQHF. CDR3 bases: TGTGCCAGCTCACCGGGACAGGGAGTCCGAAATCAGCCCCAGCATTTT. The full variable domain, with the rest looked up from reference TRBV18 and TRBJ1-5, is NAGVMQNPRHLVRRRGQEARLRCSPMKGHSHVYWYRQLPEEGLKFMVYLQKENIIDESGMPKERFSAEFPKEGPSILRIQQVVRGDSAAYFCASSPGQGVRNQPQHFGDGTRLSIL.

The CDR3 sequence is CASSCGTVEEPQHF. The CDR3 region has the DNA TGTGCCAGCTCATGCGGGACAGTTGAGGAGCCCCAGCATTTT. This chain joins TRBV18 and TRBJ1-5, with 7 bases matching TRBD1. CDR3 length equals 14 residues. V trimming: 5 bases; J trimming: 8 bases; junction bases outside the gene matches: 9. Looked up from germline, CDR1 is KGHSH and CDR2 is LQKENI.

The chain couples TRBV23-1 to TRBJ2-3; TRBD2 is a possible D gene (7 bases). TRBV23-1 carries the ORF label, with uncertain function. The ends were cut back, 6 bases at V and 1 base at J, with 14 bases in the middle. This CDR3 has 15 amino acids. The CDR3 nucleotides read TGCGCCAGCAGCAAGCGGGGACACTGCACAGATACGCAGTATTTT. Protein: CASSKRGHCTDTQYF.